This TCR beta chain was obtained from a study of cytomegalovirus exposure and HLA in healthy donors. Overall study: Researchers previously reported finding fewer than 140 million unique TCR beta sequences from approximately 190 million T cells. Within the Caucasian-associated ancestry cluster were 81% of the roughly 430 genotyped donors. Study results and limitations: Later work showed greater clonal expansion in HLA-associated TCR beta chains than in equally common others. Certain indistinguishable V segments, among them TRBV6-2 and TRBV6-3, were excluded.

About this clone itself: What it binds is unknown.

PCR amplification relied on 60 Vbeta primers (plus 13 Jbeta primers). Some clones are missing from TCRdb's copy, which holds only in-frame ones; the method was immunoSEQ multiplex PCR. Its listing shows 200,000 to 250,000 clones. This CDR3 region has 15 residues. CDR1 and CDR2 (germline): MNHNY, SVGAGI (reference sequence). The junction had 7 bases not matched to a gene; V was cut back by 6 bases and J by 4 bases. Input material: PBMCs. The chain joins TRBV6-6 to TRBJ2-1; TRBD1 matches 9 bases. The sequence was obtained from a girl aged 2 to 9 in good health and CMV-seropositive. The CDR3, as DNA: TGTGCCAGCAGCCCCGGGACAGGGAAGTACAATGAGCAGTTCTTC. Protein product: CASSPGTGKYNEQFF.